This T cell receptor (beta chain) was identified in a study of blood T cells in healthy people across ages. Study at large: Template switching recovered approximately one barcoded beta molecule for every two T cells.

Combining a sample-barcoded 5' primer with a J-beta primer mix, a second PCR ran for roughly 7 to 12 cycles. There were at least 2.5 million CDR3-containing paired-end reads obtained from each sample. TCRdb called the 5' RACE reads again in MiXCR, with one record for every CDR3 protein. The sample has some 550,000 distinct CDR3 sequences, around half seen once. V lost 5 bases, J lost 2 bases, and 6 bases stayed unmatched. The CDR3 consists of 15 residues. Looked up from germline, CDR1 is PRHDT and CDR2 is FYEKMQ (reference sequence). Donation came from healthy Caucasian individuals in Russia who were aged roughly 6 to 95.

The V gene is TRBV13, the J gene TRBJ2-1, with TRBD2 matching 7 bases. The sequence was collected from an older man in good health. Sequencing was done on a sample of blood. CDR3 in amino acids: CASSTHRGAYNEQFF. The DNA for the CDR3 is TGTGCCAGCAGCACCCACCGGGGGGCCTACAATGAGCAGTTCTTC.